This T cell receptor beta chain is from a study of molecular identifiers for immune sequencing clone quantification. CDR3 length equals 15 residues. The V end was cut by 1 base, the J end by 1 base, with 12 bases between. In germline, CDR1 is SGHNT, CDR2 YYREEE (reference sequence). Of note for this clonotype: Its antigen remains unidentified.

Overall study results and limits: Sizes of highly expanded clones could be underestimated through identical TCRs sharing a barcode. For effector cells, clones above 20 RNA copies held over 99% of molecules; for naive cells, under 1%.

Preparation of the bulk TCR libraries relied on previously described methods and listed TCR primers. One entry per CDR3 protein results from TCRdb running MiXCR on the PCR reads. This table has about 510,000 distinct CDR3 sequences, 20% to 25% appearing once. The rearrangement uses TRBV5-4 and TRBJ2-7; D unclear. The sequencing input was naive CD8+ T cells from blood, with Jurkat cell RNA spiked in. Subset here: FACS-sorted CD8+CD4-CCR7+CD45RA+ naive T cells. The source is a human donor in good health. Some libraries in this study had Jurkat cell RNA spiked in. The CDR3 region has the DNA TGTGCCAGCAGCTTGAGTCCCCCGATGTCCTACGAGCAGTACTTC. Its protein product is CASSLSPPMSYEQYF.